This TCR beta chain appears in the sequencing data of a study of T cells in Graves' hyperthyroidism and ophthalmopathy. This clonotype was counted ten times or more. V was trimmed by 5 bases and J by 0 bases, leaving 12 bases between them. The CDR3 has 15 residues. Germline CDR1 reads SEHNR; CDR2 reads FQNEAQ (reference sequence). Regions amplified from RNA transcripts were the TCR beta CDR3 regions. First-round RT-PCR of the TCR CDR3 relied on the HTBI primer set. TCRdb re-derived calls from the multiplex PCR reads in MiXCR, one entry per CDR3 protein. Of 300,000 to 450,000 distinct CDR3 sequences in the sample, 13% to 15% were seen once. Clinicians diagnosed patients from clinical symptoms, serum thyroxine and TRAb, thyroid ultrasound and orbital computed tomography.

The material sequenced was blood. The chain is built from TRBV7-9 and TRBJ2-3; D not resolved. The clonotype was recovered from a woman aged 25 to 39 with Graves' ophthalmopathy. The CDR3 sequence is CASSKDGRSTDTQYF. The DNA for the CDR3 is TGTGCCAGCAGCAAAGACGGAAGAAGCACAGATACGCAGTATTTT.